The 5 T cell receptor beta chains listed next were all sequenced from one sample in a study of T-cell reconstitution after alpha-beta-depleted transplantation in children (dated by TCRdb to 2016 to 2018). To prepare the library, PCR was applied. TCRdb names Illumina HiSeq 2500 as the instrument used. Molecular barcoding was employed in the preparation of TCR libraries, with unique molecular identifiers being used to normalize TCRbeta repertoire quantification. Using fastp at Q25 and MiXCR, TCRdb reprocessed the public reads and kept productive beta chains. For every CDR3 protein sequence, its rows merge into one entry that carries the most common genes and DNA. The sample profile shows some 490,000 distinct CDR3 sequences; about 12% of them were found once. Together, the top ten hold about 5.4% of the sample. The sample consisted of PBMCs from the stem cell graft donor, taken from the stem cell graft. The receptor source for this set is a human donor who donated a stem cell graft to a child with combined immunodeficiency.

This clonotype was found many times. This CDR3 is CSARGRVWGRGNQPQHF. CDR3 sequence (DNA): TGCAGTGCTAGAGGGAGGGTATGGGGCAGGGGAAATCAGCCCCAGCATTTT. The J gene is TRBJ1-5, the V gene TRBV20-1; D is possibly TRBD1 (6 bases). Germline V gene data show CDR1 as DFQATT and CDR2 as SNEGSKA (reference sequence). Trimming pared 1 base from V and 4 bases from J, leaving 20 bases between. This CDR3 is built from 17 residues.

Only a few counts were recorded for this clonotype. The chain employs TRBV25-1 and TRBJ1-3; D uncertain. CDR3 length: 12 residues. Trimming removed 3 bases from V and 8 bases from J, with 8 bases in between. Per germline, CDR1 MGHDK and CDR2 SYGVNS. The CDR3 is CASSDGGYTIYF. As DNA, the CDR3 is TGTGCCAGCAGTGATGGTGGGTACACCATATATTTT.

The CDR3 protein is CASSLEFGTTNQETQYF. Written as DNA, the CDR3 is TGTGCCAGCAGCTTAGAATTTGGGACAACCAACCAAGAGACCCAGTACTTC. This chain joins TRBV7-6 and TRBJ2-5; a weak D match, TRBD1 (6 bases). The V and J ends lost 1 base and 0 bases respectively, with 15 bases between them. This CDR3 has 17 residues. CDR1 is SGHVS, CDR2 FNYEAQ, per germline.

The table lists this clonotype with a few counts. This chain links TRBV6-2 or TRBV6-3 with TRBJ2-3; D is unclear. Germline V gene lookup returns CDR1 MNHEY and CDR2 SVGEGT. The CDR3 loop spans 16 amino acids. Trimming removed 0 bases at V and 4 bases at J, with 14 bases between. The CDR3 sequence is CASSYSSSAPPDTQYF. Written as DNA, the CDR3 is TGTGCCAGCAGTTACTCAAGTTCCGCCCCACCAGATACGCAGTATTTT.

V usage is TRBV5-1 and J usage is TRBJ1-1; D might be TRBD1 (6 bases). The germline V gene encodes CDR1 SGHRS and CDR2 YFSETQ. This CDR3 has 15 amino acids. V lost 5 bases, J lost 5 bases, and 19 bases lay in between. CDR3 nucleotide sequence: TGCGCCAGCAGTGACCCGAGGGGGGCGGGGACTGAAGCTTTCTTT. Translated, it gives CASSDPRGAGTEAFF.